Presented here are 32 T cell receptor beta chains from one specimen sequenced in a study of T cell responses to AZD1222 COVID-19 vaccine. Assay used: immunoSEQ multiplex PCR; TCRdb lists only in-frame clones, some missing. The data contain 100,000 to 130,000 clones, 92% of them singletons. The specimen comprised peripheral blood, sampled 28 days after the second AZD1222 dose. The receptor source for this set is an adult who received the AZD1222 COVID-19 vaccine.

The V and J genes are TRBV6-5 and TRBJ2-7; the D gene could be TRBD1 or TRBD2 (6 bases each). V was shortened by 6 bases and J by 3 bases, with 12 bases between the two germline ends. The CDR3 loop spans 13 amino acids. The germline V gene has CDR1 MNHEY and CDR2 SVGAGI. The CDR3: CASSRGGLYEQYF. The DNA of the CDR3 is TGTGCCAGCAGCAGGGGAGGCCTCTACGAGCAGTACTTC.

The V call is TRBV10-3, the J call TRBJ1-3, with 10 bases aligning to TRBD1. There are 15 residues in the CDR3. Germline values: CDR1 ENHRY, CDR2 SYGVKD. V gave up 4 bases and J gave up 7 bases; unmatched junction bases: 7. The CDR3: CAISGPRTGGNTIYF. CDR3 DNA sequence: TGTGCCATCAGTGGCCCCCGGACAGGGGGGAACACCATATATTTT.

For the CDR3, the DNA is TGCGCCAGCAGCCAAGATTGGGGGAAGGTCTATGGCTACACCTTC. The encoded protein is CASSQDWGKVYGYTF. V is TRBV4-1 and J is TRBJ1-2, with D possibly TRBD1 on 5 matching bases. The CDR3 has 15 residues. V lost 0 bases, J lost 4 bases, and 12 bases lay in between. Germline V gene sequence: CDR1 MGHRA, CDR2 YSYEKL.

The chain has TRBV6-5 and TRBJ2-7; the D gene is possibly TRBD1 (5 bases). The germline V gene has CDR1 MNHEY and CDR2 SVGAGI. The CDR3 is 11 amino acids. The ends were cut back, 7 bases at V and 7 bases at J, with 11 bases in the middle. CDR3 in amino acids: CASTEGVEQYF. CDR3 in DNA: TGTGCCAGCACCGAAGGGGTTGAGCAGTACTTC.

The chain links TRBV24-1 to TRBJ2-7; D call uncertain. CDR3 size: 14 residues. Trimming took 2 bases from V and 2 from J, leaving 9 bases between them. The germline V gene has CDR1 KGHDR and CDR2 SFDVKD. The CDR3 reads CATSDSGRPYEQYF. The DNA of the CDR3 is TGTGCCACCAGTGATTCTGGCCGCCCCTACGAGCAGTACTTC.

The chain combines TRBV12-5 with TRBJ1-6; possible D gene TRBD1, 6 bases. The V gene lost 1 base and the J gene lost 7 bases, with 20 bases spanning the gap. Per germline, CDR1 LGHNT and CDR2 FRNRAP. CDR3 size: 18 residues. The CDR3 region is CASGLGTGRGARNSPLHF. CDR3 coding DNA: TGTGCTAGTGGTTTGGGCACTGGGAGGGGGGCCCGGAATTCACCCCTCCACTTT.

The CDR3 sequence is CASSLAAGGRTEAFF. As DNA, the CDR3 is TGCGCCAGCAGCTTGGCCGCCGGGGGGAGAACTGAAGCTTTCTTT. The rearrangement joins TRBV5-1 to TRBJ1-1; maybe TRBD1 (5 bases). The CDR3 has 15 amino acids. Germline V gene sequence: CDR1 SGHRS, CDR2 YFSETQ. V shed 0 bases and J shed 5 bases, with 14 bases lying between them.

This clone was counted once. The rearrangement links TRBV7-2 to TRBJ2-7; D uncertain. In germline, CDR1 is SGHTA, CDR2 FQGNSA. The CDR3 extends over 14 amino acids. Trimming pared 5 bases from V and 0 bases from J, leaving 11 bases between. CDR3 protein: CASSQSWISYEQYF. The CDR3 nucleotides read TGTGCCAGCAGCCAATCTTGGATCTCCTACGAGCAGTACTTC. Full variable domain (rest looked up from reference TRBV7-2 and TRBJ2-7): GAGVSQSPSNKVTEKGKDVELRCDPISGHTALYWYRQSLGQGLEFLIYFQGNSAPDKSGLPSDRFSAERTGGSVSTLTIQRTQQEDSAVYLCASSQSWISYEQYFGPGTRLTVT.

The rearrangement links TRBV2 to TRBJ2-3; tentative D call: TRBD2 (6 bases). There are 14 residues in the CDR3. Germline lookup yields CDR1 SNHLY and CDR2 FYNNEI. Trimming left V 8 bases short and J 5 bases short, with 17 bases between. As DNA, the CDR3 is TGTGCCAGCTGCTCCCTGACGGGAGTAGATACGCAGTATTTT. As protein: CASCSLTGVDTQYF.

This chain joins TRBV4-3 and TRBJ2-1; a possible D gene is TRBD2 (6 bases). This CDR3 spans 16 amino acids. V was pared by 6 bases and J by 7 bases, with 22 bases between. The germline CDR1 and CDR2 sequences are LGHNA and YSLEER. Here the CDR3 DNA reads TGCGCCAGCAGTCCATTGACGGGGGATTTAGGGAATGAGCAGTTCTTC. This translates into CASSPLTGDLGNEQFF.

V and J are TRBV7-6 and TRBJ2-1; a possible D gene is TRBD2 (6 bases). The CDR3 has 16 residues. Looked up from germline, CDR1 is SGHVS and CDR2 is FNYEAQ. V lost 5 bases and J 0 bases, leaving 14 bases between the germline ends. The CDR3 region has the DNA TGTGCCAGCAGCATGAGACTAGGGGACTCCTACAATGAGCAGTTCTTC. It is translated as CASSMRLGDSYNEQFF.

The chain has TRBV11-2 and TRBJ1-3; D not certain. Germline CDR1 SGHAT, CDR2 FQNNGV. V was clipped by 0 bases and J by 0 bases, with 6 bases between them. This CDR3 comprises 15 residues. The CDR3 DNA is TGTGCCAGCAGCTTAGATCTAGACTCTGGAAACACCATATATTTT. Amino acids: CASSLDLDSGNTIYF.

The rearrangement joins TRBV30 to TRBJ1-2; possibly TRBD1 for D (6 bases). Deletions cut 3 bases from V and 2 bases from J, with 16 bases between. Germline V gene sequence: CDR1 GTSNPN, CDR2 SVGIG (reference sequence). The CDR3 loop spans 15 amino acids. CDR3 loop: CAWRGETGRNYGYTF. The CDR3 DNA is TGTGCCTGGAGAGGAGAAACAGGGCGGAACTATGGCTACACCTTC.

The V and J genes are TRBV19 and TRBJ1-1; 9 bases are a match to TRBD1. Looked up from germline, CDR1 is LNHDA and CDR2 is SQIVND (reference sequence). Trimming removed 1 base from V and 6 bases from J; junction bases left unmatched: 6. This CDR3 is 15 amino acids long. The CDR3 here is CASSIARDRAPEAFF. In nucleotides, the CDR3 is TGTGCCAGTAGTATAGCCCGGGACAGGGCCCCTGAAGCTTTCTTT.

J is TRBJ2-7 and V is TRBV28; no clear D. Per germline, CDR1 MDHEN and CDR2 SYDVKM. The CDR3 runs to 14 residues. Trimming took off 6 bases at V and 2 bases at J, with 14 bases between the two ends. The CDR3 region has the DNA TGTGCCAGCAGACCTCTAAGTCCCACCTACGAGCAGTACTTC. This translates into CASRPLSPTYEQYF.

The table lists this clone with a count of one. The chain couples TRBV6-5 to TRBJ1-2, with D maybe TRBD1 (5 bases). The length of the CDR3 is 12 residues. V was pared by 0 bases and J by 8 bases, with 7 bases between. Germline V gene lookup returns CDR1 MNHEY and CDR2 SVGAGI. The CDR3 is CASSYSRGGYTF. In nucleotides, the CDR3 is TGTGCCAGCAGTTACTCAAGGGGCGGCTACACCTTC.

The CDR3 is CASSQGPAGTYNEQFF. Written as DNA, the CDR3 is TGTGCCAGCAGCCAAGGCCCAGCGGGGACCTACAATGAGCAGTTCTTC. The chain links TRBV14 to TRBJ2-1, with 7 positions matching TRBD2. V was clipped by 1 base and J by 2 bases; unmatched bases: 5. The CDR3 runs 16 residues. In germline, CDR1 is SGHDN, CDR2 FVKESK.

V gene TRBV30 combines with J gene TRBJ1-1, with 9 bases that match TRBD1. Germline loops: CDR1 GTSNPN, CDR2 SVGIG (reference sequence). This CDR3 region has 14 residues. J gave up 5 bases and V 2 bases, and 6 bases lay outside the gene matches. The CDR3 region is CAWSLQGAKTEAFF. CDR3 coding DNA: TGTGCCTGGAGTCTACAGGGGGCAAAAACTGAAGCTTTCTTT. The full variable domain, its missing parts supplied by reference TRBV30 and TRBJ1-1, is SQTIHQWPATLVQPVGSPLSLECTVEGTSNPNLYWYRQAAGRGLQLLFYSVGIGQISSEVPQNLSASRPQDRQFILSSKKLLLSDSGFYLCAWSLQGAKTEAFFGQGTRLTVV.

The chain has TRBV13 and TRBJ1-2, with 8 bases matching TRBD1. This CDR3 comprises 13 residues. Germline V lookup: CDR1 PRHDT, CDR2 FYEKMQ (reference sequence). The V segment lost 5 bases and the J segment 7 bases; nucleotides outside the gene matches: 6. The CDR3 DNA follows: TGTGCCAGCAGCGTTACAGGGGGGTCTGGCTACACCTTC. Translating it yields CASSVTGGSGYTF.

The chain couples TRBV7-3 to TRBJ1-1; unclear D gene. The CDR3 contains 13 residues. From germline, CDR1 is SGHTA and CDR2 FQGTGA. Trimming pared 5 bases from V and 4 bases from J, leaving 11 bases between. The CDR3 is CASSPNGITEAFF. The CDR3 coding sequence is TGTGCCAGCAGCCCAAATGGTATCACTGAAGCTTTCTTT.

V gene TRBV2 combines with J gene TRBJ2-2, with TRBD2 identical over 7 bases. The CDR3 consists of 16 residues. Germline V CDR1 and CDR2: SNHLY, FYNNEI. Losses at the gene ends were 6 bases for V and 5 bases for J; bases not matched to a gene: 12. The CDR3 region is CASSPLTGGITGELFF. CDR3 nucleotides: TGTGCCAGCAGCCCCCTCACGGGGGGTATAACCGGGGAGCTGTTTTTT.

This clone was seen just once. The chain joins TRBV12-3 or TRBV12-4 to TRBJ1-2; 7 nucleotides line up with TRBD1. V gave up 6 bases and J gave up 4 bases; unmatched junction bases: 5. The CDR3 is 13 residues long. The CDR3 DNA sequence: TGTGCCAGCAGCCAGGACAGGTCCTATGGCTACACCTTC. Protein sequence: CASSQDRSYGYTF.

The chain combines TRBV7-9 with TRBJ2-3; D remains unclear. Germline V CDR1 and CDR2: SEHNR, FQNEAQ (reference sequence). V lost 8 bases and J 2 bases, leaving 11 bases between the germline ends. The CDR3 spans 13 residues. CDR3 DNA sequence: TGTGCCAGCGGATCAGAAGTCACAGATACGCAGTATTTT. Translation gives CASGSEVTDTQYF.

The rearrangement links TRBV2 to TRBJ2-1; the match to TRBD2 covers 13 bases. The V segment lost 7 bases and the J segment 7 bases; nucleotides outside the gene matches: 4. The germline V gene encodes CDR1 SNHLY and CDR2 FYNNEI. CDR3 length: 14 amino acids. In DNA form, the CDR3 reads TGTGCCAGCACGGGACTAGCGGGAAGGAATGAGCAGTTCTTC. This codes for CASTGLAGRNEQFF.

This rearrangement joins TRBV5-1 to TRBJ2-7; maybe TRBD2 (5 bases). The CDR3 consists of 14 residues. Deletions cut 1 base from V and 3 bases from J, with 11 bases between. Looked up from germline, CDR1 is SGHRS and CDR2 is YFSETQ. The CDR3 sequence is CASSLRGEVYEQYF. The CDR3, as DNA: TGCGCCAGCAGCTTGCGGGGAGAGGTCTACGAGCAGTACTTC.

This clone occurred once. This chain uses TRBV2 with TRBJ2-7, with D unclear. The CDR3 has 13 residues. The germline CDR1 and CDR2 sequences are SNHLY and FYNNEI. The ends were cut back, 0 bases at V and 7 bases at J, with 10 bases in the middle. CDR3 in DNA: TGTGCCAGCAGTGAAGCGCAGCGTGGGGAGCAGTACTTC. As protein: CASSEAQRGEQYF.

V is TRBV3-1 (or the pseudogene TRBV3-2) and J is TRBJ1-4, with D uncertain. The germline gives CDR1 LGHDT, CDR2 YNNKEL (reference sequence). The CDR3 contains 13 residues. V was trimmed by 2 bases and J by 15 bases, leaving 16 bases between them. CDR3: CASSQKDGLSVFF. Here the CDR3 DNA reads TGTGCCAGCAGCCAAAAGGACGGCCTGAGTGTGTTTTTT.

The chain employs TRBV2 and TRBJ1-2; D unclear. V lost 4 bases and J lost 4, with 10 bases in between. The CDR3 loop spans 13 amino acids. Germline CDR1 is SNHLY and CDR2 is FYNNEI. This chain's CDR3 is CASSADVLYGYTF. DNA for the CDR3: TGTGCCAGCAGTGCAGACGTTCTCTATGGCTACACCTTC. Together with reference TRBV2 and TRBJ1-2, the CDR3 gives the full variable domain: EPEVTQTPSHQVTQMGQEVILRCVPISNHLYFYWYRQILGQKVEFLVSFYNNEISEKSEIFDDQFSVERPDGSNFTLKIRSTKLEDSAMYFCASSADVLYGYTFGSGTRLTVV.

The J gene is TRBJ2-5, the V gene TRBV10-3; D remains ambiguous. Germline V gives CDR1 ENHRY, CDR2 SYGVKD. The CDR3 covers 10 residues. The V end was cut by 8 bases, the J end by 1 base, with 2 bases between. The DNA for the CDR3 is TGTGCCATCTCCCAAGAGACCCAGTACTTC. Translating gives CAISQETQYF.

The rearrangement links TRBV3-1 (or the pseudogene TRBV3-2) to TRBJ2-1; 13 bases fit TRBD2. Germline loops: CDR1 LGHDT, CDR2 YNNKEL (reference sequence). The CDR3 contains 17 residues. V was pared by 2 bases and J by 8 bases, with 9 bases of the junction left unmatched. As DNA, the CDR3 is TGTGCCAGCAGCCAACCCTTACTAGCGGGAGGGGGCGATGAGCAGTTCTTC. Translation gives CASSQPLLAGGGDEQFF.

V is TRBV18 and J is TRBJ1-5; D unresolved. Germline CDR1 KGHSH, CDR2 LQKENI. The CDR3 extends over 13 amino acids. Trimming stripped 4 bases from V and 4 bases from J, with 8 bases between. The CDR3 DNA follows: TGTGCCAGCTCACAAGAGTTAAATCAGCCCCAGCATTTT. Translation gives CASSQELNQPQHF.

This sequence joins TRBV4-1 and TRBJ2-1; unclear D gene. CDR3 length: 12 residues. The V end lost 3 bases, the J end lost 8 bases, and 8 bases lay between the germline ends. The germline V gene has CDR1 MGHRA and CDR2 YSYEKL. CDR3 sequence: CASSHIRDEQFF. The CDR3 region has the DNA TGCGCCAGCAGCCATATTCGAGATGAGCAGTTCTTC.